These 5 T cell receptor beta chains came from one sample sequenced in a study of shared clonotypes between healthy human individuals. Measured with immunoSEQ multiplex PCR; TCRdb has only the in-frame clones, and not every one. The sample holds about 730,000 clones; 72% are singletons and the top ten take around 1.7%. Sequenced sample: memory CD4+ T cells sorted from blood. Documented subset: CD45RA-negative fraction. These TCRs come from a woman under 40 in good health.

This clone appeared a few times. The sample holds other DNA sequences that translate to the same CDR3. The CDR3 bases are TGTGCCAGCAGTTACTCGGATACTGAAGCTTTCTTT. Its protein is CASSYSDTEAFF. The V gene is TRBV6-6, the J gene TRBJ1-1; D unresolved. In germline, CDR1 is MNHNY, CDR2 SVGAGI (reference sequence). The CDR3 spans 12 residues. V was clipped by 0 bases and J by 5 bases, with 4 bases between them.

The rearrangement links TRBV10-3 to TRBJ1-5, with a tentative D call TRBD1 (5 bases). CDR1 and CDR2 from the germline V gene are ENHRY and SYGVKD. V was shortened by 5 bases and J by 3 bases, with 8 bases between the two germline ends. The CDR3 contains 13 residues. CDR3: CAISLGDNQPQHF. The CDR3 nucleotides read TGTGCCATCAGTCTGGGGGACAATCAGCCCCAGCATTTT.

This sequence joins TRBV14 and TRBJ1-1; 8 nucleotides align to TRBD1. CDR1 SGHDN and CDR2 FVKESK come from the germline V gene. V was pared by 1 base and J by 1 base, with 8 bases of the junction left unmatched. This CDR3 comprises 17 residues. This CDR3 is CASSQGWGTGRNTEAFF. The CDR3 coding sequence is TGTGCCAGCAGCCAAGGATGGGGGACAGGACGGAACACTGAAGCTTTCTTT.

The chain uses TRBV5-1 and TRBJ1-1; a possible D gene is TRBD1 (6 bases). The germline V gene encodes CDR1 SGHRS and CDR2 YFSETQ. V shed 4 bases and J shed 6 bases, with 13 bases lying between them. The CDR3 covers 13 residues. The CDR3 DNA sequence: TGCGCCAGCAGCGCCAGGGGTGCTTCTGAAGCTTTCTTT. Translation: CASSARGASEAFF.

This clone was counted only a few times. For the CDR3, the DNA is TGTGCCAGCACCCTTAGCCACGGGGAGCTGTTTTTT. Encoded protein: CASTLSHGELFF. The chain uses TRBV2 and TRBJ2-2; unclear D gene. Trimming pared 7 bases from V and 7 bases from J, leaving 10 bases between. This CDR3 region has 12 residues. The germline V gene encodes CDR1 SNHLY and CDR2 FYNNEI.